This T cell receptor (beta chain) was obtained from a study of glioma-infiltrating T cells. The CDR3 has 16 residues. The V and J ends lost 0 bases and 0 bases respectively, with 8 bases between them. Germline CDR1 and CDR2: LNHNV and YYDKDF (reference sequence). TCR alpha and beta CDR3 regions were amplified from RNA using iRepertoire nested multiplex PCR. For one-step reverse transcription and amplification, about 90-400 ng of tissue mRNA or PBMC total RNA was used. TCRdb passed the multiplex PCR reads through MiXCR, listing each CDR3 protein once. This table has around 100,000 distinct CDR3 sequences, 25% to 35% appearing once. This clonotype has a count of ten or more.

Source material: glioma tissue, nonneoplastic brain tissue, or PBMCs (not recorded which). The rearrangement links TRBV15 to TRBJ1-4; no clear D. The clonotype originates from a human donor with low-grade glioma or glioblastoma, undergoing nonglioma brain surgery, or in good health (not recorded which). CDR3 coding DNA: TGTGCCACCAGCAGAGATCGAGGTGCAACTAATGAAAAACTGTTTTTT. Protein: CATSRDRGATNEKLFF.